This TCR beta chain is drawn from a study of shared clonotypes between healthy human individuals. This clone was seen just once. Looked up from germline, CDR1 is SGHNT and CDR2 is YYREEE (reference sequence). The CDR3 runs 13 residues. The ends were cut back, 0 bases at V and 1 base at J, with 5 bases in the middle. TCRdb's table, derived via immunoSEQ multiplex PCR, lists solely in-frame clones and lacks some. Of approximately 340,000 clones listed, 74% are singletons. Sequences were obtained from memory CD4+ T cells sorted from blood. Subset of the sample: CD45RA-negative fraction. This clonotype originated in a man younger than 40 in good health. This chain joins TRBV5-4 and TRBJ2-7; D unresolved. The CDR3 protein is CASSLAGSYEQYF. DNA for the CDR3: TGTGCCAGCAGCTTGGCCGGGTCCTACGAGCAGTACTTC. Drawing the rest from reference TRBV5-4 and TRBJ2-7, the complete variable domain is ETGVTQSPTHLIKTRGQQVTLRCSSQSGHNTVSWYQQALGQGPQFIFQYYREEENGRGNFPPRFSGLQFPNYSSELNVNALELDDSALYLCASSLAGSYEQYFGPGTRLTVT.